Presented here are 20 T cell receptor beta chains from one specimen sequenced in a study of cytomegalovirus exposure and HLA in healthy donors. The PCR had 60 Vbeta and 13 Jbeta primers. Produced via immunoSEQ multiplex PCR; TCRdb's table is partial and in-frame only. The repertoire includes some 130,000 clones, around three quarters of them detected once, and around 6.3% sits in the top ten. The specimen was PBMCs. These receptors came from a man in his forties or fifties in good health and CMV-seropositive.

The rearrangement links TRBV13 to TRBJ2-7; D remains unclear. Trimming took off 1 base at V and 4 bases at J, with 14 bases between the two ends. This CDR3 spans 15 amino acids. Germline-derived CDR1 and CDR2 are PRHDT and FYEKMQ (reference sequence). CDR3 in amino acids: CASSLVSGSPYEQYF. The DNA for the CDR3 is TGTGCCAGCAGCTTAGTTTCGGGTTCCCCTTACGAGCAGTACTTC.

The V and J genes are TRBV10-3 and TRBJ1-2, with 8 bases aligning to TRBD1. CDR1 is ENHRY and CDR2 is SYGVKD in the germline V gene. V dropped 2 bases and J dropped 8; count of bases not matched to a gene: 10. This CDR3 has 15 amino acids. The CDR3 region has the DNA TGTGCCATCAGTGAGCTGGGGTTGACAGGGGAAGGCTACACCTTC. As protein: CAISELGLTGEGYTF.

This clone was observed a few times. CDR3 sequence (DNA): TGTGCCAGCAGCCGACAGGGGAAATACGAGCAGTACTTC. Translated: CASSRQGKYEQYF. This chain links TRBV6-6 with TRBJ2-7; 8 bases are shared with TRBD1. The germline CDR1 and CDR2 sequences are MNHNY and SVGAGI (reference sequence). V gave up 6 bases and J gave up 4 bases; unmatched junction bases: 5. This CDR3 contains 13 residues.

The count of this clone is one. The gene calls are TRBV10-3 and TRBJ1-1, with TRBD1 matching 7 bases. V trimming: 3 bases; J trimming: 5 bases; junction bases outside the gene matches: 6. The CDR3 contains 14 residues. Germline CDR1 and CDR2: ENHRY and SYGVKD. CDR3 residues: CAISEGGQWTEAFF. CDR3 in DNA: TGTGCCATCAGTGAAGGGGGACAGTGGACTGAAGCTTTCTTT.

This clone was seen a few times. This same CDR3 is encoded by further DNA sequences in the sample. This sequence joins TRBV18 and TRBJ1-1, with TRBD1 identical over 8 bases. Per the germline V gene, CDR1 is KGHSH and CDR2 is LQKENI. Trimming took 6 bases from V and 5 from J; bases not matched to a gene: 5. This CDR3 comprises 13 residues. The CDR3 region is CASSPGQGTEAFF. The CDR3 DNA is TGTGCCAGCTCCCCCGGACAGGGAACTGAAGCTTTCTTT.

CDR3 in amino acids: CASSFNRGLATGELFF. In DNA form, the CDR3 reads TGTGCCAGCAGCTTCAATCGTGGACTAGCGACCGGGGAGCTGTTTTTT. The V gene is TRBV11-3, the J gene TRBJ2-2, with 9 bases matching TRBD2. Germline V gene lookup returns CDR1 SGHNT and CDR2 YENEEA. With 3 bases clipped from V and 5 bases from J, the junction kept 7 bases outside the gene matches. This CDR3 has 16 residues.

The genes are TRBV11-2 and TRBJ2-2, with a weak D call TRBD2 (6 bases). Germline CDR1 reads SGHAT; CDR2 reads FQNNGV. Trimming left V 2 bases short and J 5 bases short, with 9 bases between. This CDR3 comprises 14 residues. The CDR3 region is CASSLLSGTGELFF. DNA for the CDR3: TGTGCCAGCAGCTTACTTAGCGGTACCGGGGAGCTGTTTTTT.

J is TRBJ2-1 and V is TRBV6-5, with 8 bases matching TRBD2. Trimming at V came to 7 bases and at J to 4 bases, leaving 9 bases not matched to a gene. Germline lookup yields CDR1 MNHEY and CDR2 SVGAGI. The CDR3 consists of 15 residues. The CDR3 nucleotides read TGTGCCAGCAAAATACGGCCTAGCGGGTACAATGAGCAGTTCTTC. Translated: CASKIRPSGYNEQFF.

The chain couples TRBV25-1 to TRBJ2-1, with D possibly matching TRBD2 (6 bases). The CDR3 totals 15 residues. Trimming took 7 bases from V and 8 from J, leaving 21 bases between them. From germline, CDR1 is MGHDK and CDR2 SYGVNS. The CDR3 is CASTPFRGAWDEQFF. In DNA, the CDR3 is TGTGCCAGCACGCCTTTTCGCGGGGCATGGGATGAGCAGTTCTTC.

The V gene is TRBV18, the J gene TRBJ1-6, with 10 bases matching TRBD1. The CDR3 is made up of 15 amino acids. Unmatched junction bases numbered 9, after V lost 6 bases and J lost 10 bases. Germline V lookup: CDR1 KGHSH, CDR2 LQKENI. The CDR3 sequence is CASSPGTGASSPLHF. The CDR3 DNA reads as TGTGCCAGCTCGCCTGGGACAGGGGCCTCGTCACCCCTCCACTTT.

The V gene is TRBV30, the J gene TRBJ1-1; D gene unclear. CDR3 size: 14 residues. CDR1 and CDR2 (germline): GTSNPN, SVGIG (reference sequence). V lost 0 bases and J lost 5, with 13 bases in between. The CDR3 bases are TGTGCCTGGAGTGTTCAGGTTTTCCGTACTGAAGCTTTCTTT. The encoded protein is CAWSVQVFRTEAFF.

The gene calls are TRBV6-5 and TRBJ1-1; no firm D call. V gave up 5 bases and J gave up 7 bases, with 14 bases separating them. Germline lookup yields CDR1 MNHEY and CDR2 SVGAGI. This CDR3 contains 13 residues. The CDR3 protein is CASSLYRGNEAFF. The CDR3 DNA sequence: TGTGCCAGCAGTCTATACCGGGGAAATGAAGCTTTCTTT.

This clone was seen a handful of times. The chain joins TRBV18 to TRBJ2-7; maybe TRBD2 (5 bases). Trimming pared 2 bases from V and 2 bases from J, leaving 13 bases between. In germline, CDR1 is KGHSH, CDR2 LQKENI. CDR3 length: 15 amino acids. In DNA, the CDR3 is TGTGCCAGCTCACCAGTAGGGAGACCTCCCTACGAGCAGTACTTC. Its translation is CASSPVGRPPYEQYF.

The chain couples TRBV30 to TRBJ1-5; D remains ambiguous. The CDR3 has 13 amino acids. V lost 2 bases and J lost 2, with 7 bases in between. CDR1 is GTSNPN and CDR2 is SVGIG in the germline V gene (reference sequence). The CDR3 region is CAWSFGGNQPQHF. The CDR3 coding sequence is TGTGCCTGGAGTTTTGGAGGCAATCAGCCCCAGCATTTT.

This clone was recorded once. The chain combines TRBV11-2 with TRBJ2-6; TRBD2 is a possible D gene (5 bases). The CDR3 length is 16 residues. Trimming cost V 6 bases and J 0 bases, with 12 bases left between them. The germline gives CDR1 SGHAT, CDR2 FQNNGV. The CDR3 sequence: CASSPIRGSGANVLTF. CDR3 coding DNA: TGTGCCAGCAGTCCTATACGGGGCTCTGGGGCCAACGTCCTGACTTTC.

The chain couples TRBV27 to TRBJ1-1; a weak D match, TRBD1 (6 bases). Per the germline V gene, CDR1 is MNHEY and CDR2 is SMNVEV (reference sequence). The ends were cut back, 0 bases at V and 0 bases at J, with 11 bases in the middle. The CDR3 contains 16 residues. CDR3 amino acids: CASSLSAGTMNTEAFF. CDR3 DNA sequence: TGTGCCAGCAGTTTATCCGCCGGGACAATGAACACTGAAGCTTTCTTT.

V is TRBV6-5 and J is TRBJ1-5, with D possibly TRBD1 on 5 matching bases. Trimming cost V 2 bases and J 7 bases, with 15 bases left between them. The CDR3 runs 15 residues. CDR1 and CDR2 from the germline V gene are MNHEY and SVGAGI. CDR3 sequence reads: CASSYGGGLGQPQHF. Written as DNA, the CDR3 is TGTGCCAGCAGTTACGGGGGAGGGTTAGGACAGCCCCAGCATTTT.

The J gene is TRBJ2-3, the V gene TRBV2; 10 bases align to TRBD2. The CDR3 spans 15 residues. Germline CDR1 SNHLY, CDR2 FYNNEI. V lost 3 bases and J lost 8; bases outside the gene matches: 8. This CDR3 reads CASSDTSGMTLTQYF. In DNA form, the CDR3 reads TGTGCCAGCAGTGACACTAGCGGGATGACGCTTACGCAGTATTTT.

The chain recombines TRBV6-5 with TRBJ2-7; 7 bases are a match to TRBD1. After removal of 0 bases from V and 7 bases from J, the junction contained 6 bases not matched to a gene. This CDR3 is 14 amino acids long. Germline assignment: CDR1 MNHEY and CDR2 SVGAGI. Written as DNA, the CDR3 is TGTGCCAGCAGTTACTCGCATAACAGGGGAGAGCAGTACTTC. This codes for CASSYSHNRGEQYF.

About this clone: Given the absence of the conserved phenylalanine or tryptophan at the CDR3 end, a read error is likely. The J gene is TRBJ2-2, the V gene TRBV29-1; TRBD2 agrees at 8 bases. From germline, CDR1 is SQVTM and CDR2 ANQGSEA. Trimming at V came to 7 bases and at J to 2 bases, leaving 3 bases not matched to a gene. The CDR3 totals 13 residues. CDR3 residues: CSAGRDNTGELFS. CDR3 bases: TGCAGCGCCGGGAGGGATAACACCGGGGAGCTGTTTTCT.